The 24 T cell receptor beta chains below come from one sample, sequenced in a study of blood T cell repertoires in COVID-19. Libraries were prepared by immunoSEQ multiplex PCR; TCRdb keeps only in-frame clonotypes and omits some of them. The sample carries 250,000 to 350,000 clones, 86% recorded once. Sequenced material: peripheral blood. The source is a woman in her twenties or thirties with active or convalescent COVID-19.

J is TRBJ1-3 and V is TRBV9; TRBD1 aligns across 8 bases. V gave up 3 bases and J gave up 0 bases; unmatched junction bases: 23. The germline V gene encodes CDR1 SGDLS and CDR2 YYNGEE. The CDR3 sequence is 22 residues long. The CDR3 DNA reads TGTGCCAGCAGCGCGTCCCTTTCAGGACAGGGATTAAAGGGGAGCTCTGGAAACACCATATATTTT. This encodes CASSASLSGQGLKGSSGNTIYF.

The chain has TRBV9 and TRBJ1-2, with TRBD1 matching over 7 bases. This CDR3 is 16 amino acids long. Trimming cost V 4 bases and J 5 bases; bases outside gene matches: 14. The germline V gene has CDR1 SGDLS and CDR2 YYNGEE. The CDR3 loop is CASSPQEAEGAYGYTF. Written as DNA, the CDR3 is TGTGCCAGCAGCCCCCAGGAAGCCGAGGGGGCGTATGGCTACACCTTC. Variable domain in full (rest from reference TRBV9 and TRBJ1-2): DSGVTQTPKHLITATGQRVTLRCSPRSGDLSVYWYQQSLDQGLQFLIQYYNGEERAKGNILERFSAQQFPDLHSELNLSSLELGDSALYFCASSPQEAEGAYGYTFGSGTRLTVV.

This sequence joins TRBV30 and TRBJ1-5; unclear D gene. The V end lost 1 base, the J end lost 6 bases, and 10 bases lay between the germline ends. Germline assignment: CDR1 GTSNPN and CDR2 SVGIG (reference sequence). This CDR3 has 13 amino acids. CDR3 amino acids: CAWSGGNTQPQHF. The CDR3 region has the DNA TGTGCCTGGAGTGGAGGTAACACTCAGCCCCAGCATTTT.

The V call is TRBV11-2, the J call TRBJ2-7; TRBD1 matches 11 bases. The germline V gene has CDR1 SGHAT and CDR2 FQNNGV. CDR3 length: 14 amino acids. V trimming: 4 bases; J trimming: 3 bases; junction bases outside the gene matches: 2. CDR3 DNA: TGTGCCAGCAGCTCTGGGACAGGGGGCTACGAGCAGTACTTC. It yields the protein CASSSGTGGYEQYF.

The CDR3 bases are TGTGCCAGCAGTTTTTTAGCTGGGGCGGGGTCTGGAAACACCATATATTTT. This sequence encodes CASSFLAGAGSGNTIYF. The chain combines TRBV28 with TRBJ1-3, with D maybe TRBD1 (5 bases). Trimming took 3 bases from V and 1 from J, leaving 16 bases between them. Looked up from germline, CDR1 is MDHEN and CDR2 is SYDVKM. The CDR3 loop spans 17 amino acids.

This clone was counted a few times. V is TRBV7-2 and J is TRBJ1-6; 8 nucleotides match TRBD1. Germline V CDR1 and CDR2: SGHTA, FQGNSA. Trimming removed 2 bases from V and 6 bases from J; junction bases left unmatched: 6. The CDR3 is made up of 16 amino acids. CDR3 bases: TGTGCCAGCAGCTTATTGCCAGGGGGCTTTAATTCACCCCTCCACTTT. This sequence encodes CASSLLPGGFNSPLHF.

This chain connects TRBV5-1 to TRBJ1-2; 7 bases agree with TRBD1. There are 15 residues in the CDR3. J gave up 5 bases and V 0 bases, and 7 bases lay outside the gene matches. Germline V gives CDR1 SGHRS, CDR2 YFSETQ. The CDR3 DNA follows: TGCGCCAGCAGCTTGGCCCCGACAGGGTTATATGGCTACACCTTC. This sequence encodes CASSLAPTGLYGYTF. Full variable domain (remainder filled in from reference TRBV5-1 and TRBJ1-2): KAGVTQTPRYLIKTRGQQVTLSCSPISGHRSVSWYQQTPGQGLQFLFEYFSETQRNKGNFPGRFSGRQFSNSRSEMNVSTLELGDSALYLCASSLAPTGLYGYTFGSGTRLTVV.

The rearrangement uses TRBV5-1 and TRBJ2-5, with D perhaps TRBD1 (6 bases). Germline CDR1 is SGHRS and CDR2 is YFSETQ. This CDR3 has 16 amino acids. The V end was cut by 0 bases, the J end by 4 bases, with 16 bases between. CDR3 coding DNA: TGCGCCAGCAGCTTGGGTGGACAGCCCTATACAGAGACCCAGTACTTC. Translated: CASSLGGQPYTETQYF.

The chain has TRBV2 and TRBJ2-6, with a weak D call TRBD1 (6 bases). CDR1 is SNHLY and CDR2 is FYNNEI in the germline V gene. The ends were cut back, 3 bases at V and 4 bases at J, with 7 bases in the middle. CDR3 length equals 14 residues. CDR3 coding DNA: TGTGCCAGCAGTGAGGGGACAGGGGCCAACGTCCTGACTTTC. This sequence encodes CASSEGTGANVLTF.

The chain has TRBV3-1 (or the pseudogene TRBV3-2) and TRBJ1-1; TRBD1 matches at 9 bases. The CDR3 consists of 14 residues. The germline V gene encodes CDR1 LGHDT and CDR2 YNNKEL (reference sequence). Trimming removed 4 bases from V and 5 bases from J; junction bases left unmatched: 5. CDR3 sequence reads: CASSLGQGLTEAFF. The CDR3 coding sequence is TGTGCCAGCAGCCTAGGACAGGGGTTGACTGAAGCTTTCTTT.

This chain links TRBV10-3 with TRBJ2-5, with a tentative D call TRBD2 (6 bases). Per germline, CDR1 ENHRY and CDR2 SYGVKD. V was clipped by 0 bases and J by 4 bases, with 15 bases between them. The CDR3 consists of 16 residues. CDR3 in amino acids: CAISESGDSRGETQYF. Written as DNA, the CDR3 is TGTGCCATCAGTGAGTCCGGGGACTCCAGAGGAGAGACCCAGTACTTC.

The rearrangement links TRBV19 to TRBJ1-2, with D possibly being TRBD1 (6 bases). CDR1 and CDR2 (germline): LNHDA, SQIVND (reference sequence). The V gene lost 6 bases and the J gene lost 4 bases, with 15 bases spanning the gap. The CDR3 contains 14 residues. The CDR3 DNA reads as TGTGCCAGTAGCCCGGGGGGCGAAGTCTATGGCTACACCTTC. Its protein product is CASSPGGEVYGYTF.

The rearrangement uses TRBV23-1 and TRBJ2-2, with D unclear. TRBV23-1 falls under the ORF class, with uncertain function. The CDR3 spans 14 residues. V shed 7 bases and J shed 1 base, with 10 bases lying between them. The CDR3 DNA reads TGCGCCAGCAACTACGACGGGAACACCGGGGAGCTGTTTTTT. Translated, it gives CASNYDGNTGELFF.

The J gene is TRBJ2-2, the V gene TRBV4-2; perhaps TRBD1 as D (6 bases). The germline V gene has CDR1 LGHNA and CDR2 YNFKEQ. CDR3 size: 16 residues. Trimming stripped 6 bases from V and 1 base from J, with 15 bases between. This CDR3 is CASRKQGVENTGELFF. CDR3 nucleotides: TGTGCCAGCAGGAAACAGGGCGTCGAGAACACCGGGGAGCTGTTTTTT.

This clone has only one observation. This sequence joins TRBV9 and TRBJ2-7, with 7 bases fitting TRBD1. V shed 0 bases and J 1 base; nucleotides not matched to a gene: 4. Looked up from germline, CDR1 is SGDLS and CDR2 is YYNGEE. This CDR3 has 15 amino acids. For the CDR3, the DNA is TGTGCCAGCAGCGTAGAGGGACAGCCTTCCTACGAGCAGTACTTC. Translation: CASSVEGQPSYEQYF.

This chain joins TRBV2 and TRBJ2-7; perhaps TRBD1 as D (5 bases). The V and J ends lost 6 bases and 2 bases respectively, with 17 bases between them. Per germline, CDR1 SNHLY and CDR2 FYNNEI. The CDR3 runs 15 residues. The DNA for the CDR3 is TGTGCCAGCAGGGTTCACACAGGACCCACCTACGAGCAGTACTTC. It specifies CASRVHTGPTYEQYF.

This chain joins TRBV7-2 and TRBJ1-4; D gene unclear. V lost 1 base to trimming and J lost 7 bases, with 10 bases between them. Germline CDR1 SGHTA, CDR2 FQGNSA. The CDR3 has 14 amino acids. Here the CDR3 reads CASSLGTGTEKLFF. The CDR3 DNA sequence: TGTGCCAGCAGCTTAGGCACGGGTACTGAAAAACTGTTTTTT.

The chain combines TRBV7-9 with TRBJ1-1, with D possibly being TRBD1 (6 bases). The germline V gene has CDR1 SEHNR and CDR2 FQNEAQ (reference sequence). V lost 5 bases, J lost 1 base, and 11 bases lay in between. The CDR3 spans 14 residues. Here the CDR3 reads CASSKGVKNTEAFF. DNA of the CDR3: TGTGCCAGCAGCAAGGGGGTGAAGAACACTGAAGCTTTCTTT. Full variable domain (missing parts from reference TRBV7-9 and TRBJ1-1): DTGVSQNPRHKITKRGQNVTFRCDPISEHNRLYWYRQTLGQGPEFLTYFQNEAQLEKSRLLSDRFSAERPKGSFSTLEIQRTEQGDSAMYLCASSKGVKNTEAFFGQGTRLTVV.

V gene TRBV23-1 combines with J gene TRBJ2-4; D is undetermined. TRBV23-1 is an ORF; its function is uncertain. The CDR3 covers 14 residues. V lost 7 bases, J lost 0 bases, and 10 bases lay in between. The CDR3: CASTNTLAKNIQYF. CDR3 bases: TGCGCCAGCACAAACACGTTAGCCAAAAACATTCAGTACTTC.

The J gene is TRBJ2-6, the V gene TRBV7-9, with TRBD2 as a possible D gene (5 bases). The CDR3 is made up of 17 amino acids. Germline loops: CDR1 SEHNR, CDR2 FQNEAQ (reference sequence). Trimming stripped 1 base from V and 2 bases from J, with 12 bases between. Here the CDR3 DNA reads TGTGCCAGCAGCTTAGGAGGCGGAGGTGCTGGGGCCAACGTCCTGACTTTC. It encodes CASSLGGGGAGANVLTF.

This clone was counted a single time. The rearrangement links TRBV7-2 to TRBJ1-1; D possibly corresponds to TRBD1 (5 bases). Trimming cost V 4 bases and J 5 bases, with 14 bases left between them. In germline, CDR1 is SGHTA, CDR2 FQGNSA. The CDR3 is 14 residues long. CDR3 sequence: CASSSTGGWTEAFF. The DNA for the CDR3 is TGTGCCAGCAGCTCGACGGGGGGGTGGACTGAAGCTTTCTTT.

The J gene is TRBJ1-2, the V gene TRBV4-2, with D possibly matching TRBD1 (6 bases). The V gene lost 6 bases and the J gene lost 2 bases, with 10 bases spanning the gap. In germline, CDR1 is LGHNA, CDR2 YNFKEQ. The CDR3 covers 13 residues. CDR3 sequence: CASRRTENYGYTF. As DNA, the CDR3 is TGTGCCAGCAGGCGGACAGAGAACTATGGCTACACCTTC.

The chain uses TRBV28 and TRBJ2-1; 12 nucleotides align to TRBD2. The CDR3 runs to 16 residues. Per germline, CDR1 MDHEN and CDR2 SYDVKM. The V gene end was trimmed by 8 bases and the J gene end by 0 bases; junction bases not matched to a gene: 5. CDR3 DNA sequence: TGTGCCAGCGGCGGACTAGCGGGGCGCTCCTACAATGAGCAGTTCTTC. Its protein product is CASGGLAGRSYNEQFF. The full variable domain, in which reference TRBV28 and TRBJ2-1 provide the parts outside the CDR3, is DVKVTQSSRYLVKRTGEKVFLECVQDMDHENMFWYRQDPGLGLRLIYFSYDVKMKEKGDIPEGYSVSREKKERFSLILESASTNQTSMYLCASGGLAGRSYNEQFFGPGTRLTVL.

The chain recombines TRBV10-1 with TRBJ2-2; 8 bases are a match to TRBD1. Germline V gene lookup returns CDR1 WNHNN and CDR2 SYGVQD (reference sequence). The length of the CDR3 is 19 residues. The V gene end was trimmed by 3 bases and the J gene end by 4 bases; junction bases not matched to a gene: 16. CDR3 nucleotide sequence: TGCGCCAGCAGTGATTTTTTGACAGGGGATGAGCTACGCACCGGGGAGCTGTTTTTT. Protein sequence: CASSDFLTGDELRTGELFF.